This passage covers 29 T cell receptor beta chains from one sample sequenced in a study of blood T cells in healthy people across ages. Next came a second PCR, run for about 6 to 12 cycles, which used a sample-barcoded 5' primer along with a J-beta primer mix. MiXCR was run by TCRdb on the 5' RACE reads, yielding one entry per CDR3 protein. The profile shows about 1.8 million distinct CDR3 sequences, around 50% of them singletons. Sequences were obtained from blood. These receptors all stem from a woman in her 40s in good health.

This clonotype was seen only a few times. The chain is built from TRBV4-3 and TRBJ2-5; D possibly corresponds to TRBD2 (6 bases). The CDR3 has 14 amino acids. Germline assignment: CDR1 LGHNA and CDR2 YSLEER. V was clipped by 2 bases and J by 5 bases, with 12 bases between them. CDR3 DNA sequence: TGCGCCAGCAGCCAAAACGGAGGGGAGGAGACCCAGTACTTC. Its translation is CASSQNGGEETQYF.

This chain uses TRBV20-1 with TRBJ2-3, with 9 bases fitting TRBD1. V shed 1 base, J shed 5 bases, and the junction held 10 bases outside the gene matches. The CDR3 consists of 16 residues. CDR1 and CDR2 from the germline V gene are DFQATT and SNEGSKA (reference sequence). The CDR3 DNA reads TGCAGTGCTAGAGTCGGGACAGGGAGGGCGGGAGATACGCAGTATTTT. It translates to CSARVGTGRAGDTQYF.

The chain links TRBV5-1 to TRBJ2-7, with D possibly called TRBD1 or TRBD2 (5 bases each). The CDR3 sequence is 17 residues long. The germline gives CDR1 SGHRS, CDR2 YFSETQ. V lost 3 bases and J 0 bases, leaving 19 bases between the germline ends. The CDR3 DNA is TGCGCCAGCAGCTCTGAGGGGTCGGCCTGGAGCTCCTACGAGCAGTACTTC. Protein product: CASSSEGSAWSSYEQYF.

This clonotype was counted once. The chain employs TRBV5-1 and TRBJ2-7, with a possible D match to TRBD1 (5 bases). The end of the DNA is better explained by TRBJ2-5, so the J call may be wrong. The CDR3 has 14 amino acids. The V gene's germline CDR1 is SGHRS and CDR2 YFSETQ. CDR3 protein: CASSLPGRWETQYF. The CDR3 nucleotides read TGCGCCAGCAGCTTACCAGGGCGCTGGGAGACCCAGTACTTC.

V gene TRBV14 combines with J gene TRBJ2-4; TRBD1 matches 7 bases. V lost 1 base and J lost 8; bases outside the gene matches: 8. Looked up from germline, CDR1 is SGHDN and CDR2 is FVKESK. The CDR3 is made up of 15 amino acids. The CDR3 bases are TGTGCCAGCAGCCAAGGGAATCAGGGGGAGTACATTCAGTACTTC. It specifies CASSQGNQGEYIQYF.

This clonotype has just a few counts. CDR3 sequence reads: CASTRIAGSYNEQFF. Here the CDR3 DNA reads TGTGCCAGCACTCGAATAGCGGGCTCCTACAATGAGCAGTTCTTC. This sequence joins TRBV12-3 or TRBV12-4 and TRBJ2-1; 7 bases line up with TRBD2. The CDR3 consists of 15 residues. After removal of 7 bases from V and 0 bases from J, the junction contained 6 bases not matched to a gene.

The chain employs TRBV6-5 and TRBJ2-7, with D perhaps matching TRBD1 (6 bases). Trimming shortened V by 6 bases and J by 6 bases, and 12 bases separated the two germline ends. The CDR3 is made up of 12 amino acids. Germline V gives CDR1 MNHEY, CDR2 SVGAGI. DNA of the CDR3: TGTGCCAGCAGGTCACAGGGCCGCGAGCAGTACTTC. Amino acid sequence: CASRSQGREQYF.

This clonotype appeared a few times. The chain is built from TRBV5-1 and TRBJ2-7; 12 positions agree with TRBD2. The trim removed 4 bases at V and 3 bases at J, leaving 8 bases unmatched. This CDR3 has 16 residues. Germline lookup yields CDR1 SGHRS and CDR2 YFSETQ. The CDR3, as DNA: TGCGCCAGCAGCCCCGGACTAGCGGGGCTCCTCTACGAGCAGTACTTC. Encoded protein: CASSPGLAGLLYEQYF.

This chain connects TRBV29-1 to TRBJ1-1; TRBD1 is a possible D gene (5 bases). Germline values: CDR1 SQVTM, CDR2 ANQGSEA. The V end lost 0 bases, the J end lost 5 bases, and 13 bases lay between the germline ends. The CDR3 has 14 amino acids. The CDR3: CSVEDPGIRTEAFF. The CDR3 coding sequence is TGCAGCGTTGAAGACCCAGGGATACGAACTGAAGCTTTCTTT.

This clonotype came up many times. An end of the junction does not agree with germline; a read error may underlie this. J is TRBJ2-3 and V is TRBV5-1; 7 bases match TRBD1. This CDR3 has 15 residues. Germline V gives CDR1 SGHRS, CDR2 YFSETQ. CDR3 bases: TGTGCCAGCAGCCGAGACAGGGTGGGCACAGATACGCAGTATTTT. Its translation: CASSRDRVGTDTQYF.

The table lists this clonotype with many counts. The gene calls are TRBV6-4 and TRBJ2-3; TRBD2 matches at 7 bases. In germline, CDR1 is MRHNA, CDR2 SNTAGT. The CDR3 totals 15 residues. Losses at the gene ends were 0 bases for V and 2 bases for J; bases not matched to a gene: 2. CDR3 amino acids: CASSDSAGSTDTQYF. The CDR3 bases are TGTGCCAGCAGTGACTCAGCGGGGTCCACAGATACGCAGTATTTT.

For this clonotype: Relative to the germline gene, one junction end is altered; a read error may explain this. This sequence joins TRBV6-5 and TRBJ2-1; D not resolved. The CDR3 sequence is 15 residues long. Per the germline V gene, CDR1 is MNHEY and CDR2 is SVGAGI. CDR3 protein: CVSSPGSSSYNEQFF. For the CDR3, the DNA is TGTGTCAGCAGTCCTGGGTCGAGCTCCTACAATGAGCAGTTCTTC.

The CDR3 region has the DNA TGTGCCAGCACGGTAGGGACGGGGACCGCAATGATTACGGGCGGCTACACCTTC. Translation: CASTVGTGTAMITGGYTF. The rearrangement links TRBV6-1 to TRBJ1-2; weak D call: TRBD1 (5 bases). This CDR3 is 18 amino acids long. Germline lookup yields CDR1 MNHNS and CDR2 SASEGT. The V gene lost 7 bases and the J gene lost 8 bases, with 32 bases spanning the gap.

J is TRBJ1-6 and V is TRBV5-6; 7 positions agree with TRBD1. V trimming: 0 bases; J trimming: 10 bases; junction bases outside the gene matches: 7. Germline loops: CDR1 SGHDT, CDR2 YYEEEE. This CDR3 comprises 15 residues. The CDR3 DNA is TGTGCCAGCAGCTTGGGGACATCCAGGGGGTCACCCCTCCACTTT. It encodes CASSLGTSRGSPLHF.

V and J are TRBV12-3 or TRBV12-4 and TRBJ2-4, with a possible D match to TRBD1 (5 bases). The end of the DNA aligns better with TRBJ2-7, so the J call may be wrong. The CDR3 runs to 13 residues. The CDR3 protein is CASSPLDISEQYF. The DNA for the CDR3 is TGTGCCAGCAGTCCCTTGGACATCTCCGAGCAGTACTTC.

This clonotype was found once. The genes are TRBV9 and TRBJ1-1; D possibly corresponds to TRBD1 (5 bases). This CDR3 comprises 13 residues. Germline-derived CDR1 and CDR2 are SGDLS and YYNGEE. The V end was cut by 4 bases, the J end by 6 bases, with 13 bases between. This CDR3 is CASSPTGTPEAFF. The CDR3, as DNA: TGTGCCAGCAGCCCCACCGGGACCCCTGAAGCTTTCTTT.

The chain has TRBV7-3 and TRBJ2-1; TRBD1 might be the D (5 bases). V was shortened by 2 bases and J by 6 bases, with 17 bases between the two germline ends. This CDR3 has 16 amino acids. From germline, CDR1 is SGHTA and CDR2 FQGTGA. In DNA form, the CDR3 reads TGTGCCAGCAGCTTATGGGCAGGGTCATTGTCCAATGAGCAGTTCTTC. Amino acid sequence: CASSLWAGSLSNEQFF.

This chain uses TRBV2 with TRBJ2-7; possibly TRBD2 for D (6 bases). The CDR3 extends over 13 amino acids. CDR1 and CDR2 (germline): SNHLY, FYNNEI. CDR3 amino acids: CALASGSSYEQYF. The CDR3 DNA reads TGTGCGTTGGCCTCCGGGAGTAGCTACGAGCAGTACTTC.

V and J are TRBV28 and TRBJ1-4; D remains ambiguous. The CDR3 has 14 amino acids. Trimming pared 10 bases from V and 8 bases from J, leaving 20 bases between. Looked up from germline, CDR1 is MDHEN and CDR2 is SYDVKM. The CDR3: CAISLDPQGEKLFF. The DNA for the CDR3 is TGTGCCATCTCCCTGGACCCTCAAGGGGAAAAACTGTTTTTT.

In the case of this clonotype: A junction boundary mismatches the germline segment, possibly from a read error. The chain uses TRBV6-2 or TRBV6-3 and TRBJ2-7; no clear D gene. The germline V gene has CDR1 MNHEY and CDR2 SVGEGT. The CDR3 runs to 12 residues. DNA of the CDR3: TGTGTCAGCAGCAAACAGTCCTACGAGCAGTACTTC. It translates to CVSSKQSYEQYF.

This clonotype was seen a handful of times. This rearrangement joins TRBV4-2 to TRBJ2-3; TRBD2 agrees at 7 bases. From germline, CDR1 is LGHNA and CDR2 YNFKEQ. The J segment lost 0 bases and the V segment lost 0 bases, leaving 3 bases of the junction unmatched. The length of the CDR3 is 16 residues. The DNA of the CDR3 is TGTGCCAGCAGCCAAGATTGGCGGGAGAGCACAGATACGCAGTATTTT. This translates into CASSQDWRESTDTQYF.

The CDR3 DNA is TGTGCCAGCAGCCTGGGGACCGCCAGGGCAGAGACCCAGTACTTC. Translated, it gives CASSLGTARAETQYF. The rearrangement uses TRBV14 and TRBJ2-5, with D perhaps matching TRBD1 or TRBD2 (5 bases each). Germline assignment: CDR1 SGHDN and CDR2 FVKESK. This CDR3 is 15 amino acids long. Trimming removed 4 bases from V and 4 bases from J, with 16 bases in between.

The V and J genes are TRBV18 and TRBJ1-2, with D unresolved. The V gene's germline CDR1 is KGHSH and CDR2 LQKENI. Deletions cut 0 bases from V and 0 bases from J, with 11 bases between. This CDR3 region has 16 residues. The chain's CDR3 is CASSPPERVANYGYTF. The CDR3 bases are TGTGCCAGCTCACCACCGGAAAGGGTAGCTAACTATGGCTACACCTTC. Supplemented by reference TRBV18 and TRBJ1-2, the full variable domain reads NAGVMQNPRHLVRRRGQEARLRCSPMKGHSHVYWYRQLPEEGLKFMVYLQKENIIDESGMPKERFSAEFPKEGPSILRIQQVVRGDSAAYFCASSPPERVANYGYTFGSGTRLTVV.

This clonotype was observed a few times. J is TRBJ2-1 and V is TRBV5-1; D is perhaps TRBD1 or TRBD2 (6 bases each). The CDR3 length is 16 residues. Trimming stripped 0 bases from V and 10 bases from J, with 20 bases between. Germline loops: CDR1 SGHRS, CDR2 YFSETQ. In nucleotides, the CDR3 is TGCGCCAGCAGCTTGGATAGGGGGGTTACCCCTGGGGAGCAGTTCTTC. Translated, it gives CASSLDRGVTPGEQFF.

This clonotype was counted a few times. V gene TRBV20-1 combines with J gene TRBJ2-1; TRBD1 matches 7 bases. The CDR3 has 14 residues. Germline CDR1 and CDR2: DFQATT and SNEGSKA (reference sequence). Losses at the gene ends were 5 bases for V and 8 bases for J; bases not matched to a gene: 12. The CDR3 protein is CSAGEQGSWDEQFF. CDR3 nucleotide sequence: TGCAGTGCTGGCGAACAGGGGTCTTGGGATGAGCAGTTCTTC.

This clonotype turned up a few times. The genes are TRBV6-5 and TRBJ1-2, with 8 bases that match TRBD1. With 2 bases clipped from V and 3 bases from J, the junction kept 5 bases outside the gene matches. CDR1 is MNHEY and CDR2 is SVGAGI in the germline V gene. The length of the CDR3 is 15 residues. CDR3 sequence reads: CASSYTGGRDYGYTF. CDR3 DNA sequence: TGTGCCAGCAGTTACACAGGGGGGCGCGACTATGGCTACACCTTC.

V usage is TRBV28 and J usage is TRBJ1-6; a weak D match, TRBD1 (5 bases). Deletions cut 7 bases from V and 4 bases from J, with 17 bases between. This CDR3 spans 16 amino acids. Germline assignment: CDR1 MDHEN and CDR2 SYDVKM. The CDR3 nucleotides read TGTGCCAGCACTATTAACCCGGGACGGTATAATTCACCCCTCCACTTT. Residues: CASTINPGRYNSPLHF.

The chain joins TRBV10-3 to TRBJ1-5; TRBD1 might be the D (5 bases). CDR3 length: 16 amino acids. The germline V gene encodes CDR1 ENHRY and CDR2 SYGVKD. Trimming removed 6 bases at V and 3 bases at J, with 18 bases between. CDR3 DNA: TGTGCCATCAGCCCTAGGAGGGGAGGGTTCAATCAGCCCCAGCATTTT. It yields the protein CAISPRRGGFNQPQHF.

This chain uses TRBV20-1 with TRBJ2-5, with TRBD2 matching 9 bases. The CDR3 has 15 residues. Germline CDR1 reads DFQATT; CDR2 reads SNEGSKA (reference sequence). After removal of 2 bases from V and 4 bases from J, the junction contained 8 bases not matched to a gene. CDR3 nucleotide sequence: TGCAGTGCTAGAAGCCCCGCGGGGGGGCGAGAGACCCAGTACTTC. Encoded protein: CSARSPAGGRETQYF.